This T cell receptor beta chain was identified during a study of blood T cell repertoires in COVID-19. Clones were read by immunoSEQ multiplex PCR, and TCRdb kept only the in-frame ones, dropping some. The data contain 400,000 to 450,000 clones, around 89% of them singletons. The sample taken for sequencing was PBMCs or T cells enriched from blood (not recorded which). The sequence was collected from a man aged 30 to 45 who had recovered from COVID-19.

This CDR3 is CASSSVFVQGNSPLHF. The CDR3 region has the DNA TGTGCCAGCAGCTCCGTCTTTGTCCAGGGGAATTCACCCCTCCACTTT. V and J are TRBV7-6 and TRBJ1-6, with D tentatively TRBD1 (6 bases). Trimming cost V 4 bases and J 7 bases, with 17 bases left between them. Germline V gives CDR1 SGHVS, CDR2 FNYEAQ. CDR3 length: 16 residues.